This T cell receptor beta chain is from a study of neurological immune-mediated disorders. Time point specified: longitudinal time-point 1 (baseline). Synthesis of cDNA was carried out by template-switch 5'RACE. The reaction used 10-nucleotide random UMIs. TCRdb reanalysed the 5' RACE reads using MiXCR and keeps one entry per CDR3 protein. The sample includes over 70,000 distinct CDR3 sequences, approximately 10% seen only once; the top ten take 8.5% to 10%. Sequenced: PBMCs. The clonotype comes from a man between 25 and 39 years old in good health.

For the CDR3, the DNA is TGTGCCAGCAGCTTAGATCCCGTGGGGGAGACCCAGTACTTC. This translates into CASSLDPVGETQYF. V gene TRBV7-6 combines with J gene TRBJ2-5; D gene ambiguous. V was pared by 1 base and J by 5 bases, with 11 bases between. Germline V gives CDR1 SGHVS, CDR2 FNYEAQ. The CDR3 is 14 residues long. Complete variable domain (other parts from reference TRBV7-6 and TRBJ2-5): GAGVSQSPRYKVTKRGQDVALRCDPISGHVSLYWYRQALGQGPEFLTYFNYEAQQDKSGLPNDRFSAERPEGSISTLTIQRTEQRDSAMYRCASSLDPVGETQYFGPGTRLLVL.